This passage covers 32 T cell receptor beta chains from one sample sequenced in a study of T cell repertoires in ileal Crohn's disease. The data were produced by immunoSEQ multiplex PCR, yet TCRdb's version contains in-frame clones alone and is incomplete. The sample has around 2,000 clones; around two thirds are singletons. What was sequenced was ileal tissue. The source is an adult with Crohn's disease.

J is TRBJ2-3 and V is TRBV5-4, with 7 nucleotides matching TRBD2. Unmatched junction bases numbered 5, after V lost 4 bases and J lost 3 bases. The CDR3 covers 14 residues. The germline CDR1 and CDR2 sequences are SGHNT and YYREEE (reference sequence). The CDR3 loop reads CASSPGGQTDTQYF. The CDR3, as DNA: TGTGCCAGCAGCCCGGGGGGTCAGACAGATACGCAGTATTTT.

The CDR3 reads CASSPERATGGYTF. The CDR3 bases are TGTGCCAGTAGTCCAGAACGCGCGACTGGTGGCTACACCTTC. V usage is TRBV19 and J usage is TRBJ1-2; D unclear. The germline V gene has CDR1 LNHDA and CDR2 SQIVND (reference sequence). This CDR3 has 14 residues. V was pared by 5 bases and J by 7 bases, with 17 bases between.

V usage is TRBV7-4 and J usage is TRBJ2-6; D is possibly TRBD2 (5 bases). The CDR3 is 18 amino acids. V gave up 3 bases and J gave up 2 bases, with 17 bases separating them. Germline V gene sequence: CDR1 SGHVT, CDR2 SQSDAQ. In nucleotides, the CDR3 is TGTGCCAGCAGCTTCCGGGAACTAAAGGAGACTGGGGCCAACGTCCTGACTTTC. This translates into CASSFRELKETGANVLTF.

The V gene is TRBV7-2, the J gene TRBJ1-6, with TRBD1 matching over 7 bases. The V and J ends lost 1 base and 10 bases, in that order; junction bases with no gene match: 1. This CDR3 has 13 residues. The germline gives CDR1 SGHTA, CDR2 FQGNSA. CDR3 in amino acids: CASSLGGGSPLHF. CDR3 DNA sequence: TGTGCCAGCAGCTTAGGAGGGGGCTCACCCCTCCACTTT.

The chain has TRBV4-3 and TRBJ1-2; unclear D gene. Germline V gene lookup returns CDR1 LGHNA and CDR2 YSLEER. CDR3 size: 14 residues. The V end was cut by 0 bases, the J end by 0 bases, with 5 bases between. CDR3 nucleotides: TGCGCCAGCAGCCAAGAGTCGGCTAACTATGGCTACACCTTC. Its translation: CASSQESANYGYTF.

This clone was found once. This chain uses TRBV7-6 with TRBJ2-7; 9 bases align to TRBD1. CDR3 size: 14 residues. Per germline, CDR1 SGHVS and CDR2 FNYEAQ. Trimming took 4 bases from V and 5 from J; bases not matched to a gene: 6. CDR3 in DNA: TGTGCCAGCAGCTCCGGACAGGGGCTCAACGAGCAGTACTTC. This codes for CASSSGQGLNEQYF.

This clone came up a few times. The CDR3 nucleotides read TGCGCCAGCAGCTCTTCCCCGGGACAGGGCACCGGGGAGCTGTTTTTT. Residues: CASSSSPGQGTGELFF. This chain uses TRBV5-1 with TRBJ2-2, with TRBD1 matching 9 bases. J was trimmed by 4 bases and V by 3 bases; bases with no gene match: 7. Germline V gene sequence: CDR1 SGHRS, CDR2 YFSETQ. This CDR3 comprises 16 residues.

The CDR3 DNA is TGTGCCAGCAGCTTGGCAAGACAGGGCGGCTACACCTTC. The encoded protein is CASSLARQGGYTF. This rearrangement joins TRBV11-2 to TRBJ1-2; TRBD1 aligns across 7 bases. Per germline, CDR1 SGHAT and CDR2 FQNNGV. J gave up 8 bases and V 3 bases, and 6 bases lay outside the gene matches. CDR3 length: 13 residues.

The chain employs TRBV27 and TRBJ2-5; 7 bases align to TRBD2. The J segment lost 5 bases and the V segment lost 5 bases, leaving 8 bases of the junction unmatched. Germline values: CDR1 MNHEY, CDR2 SMNVEV (reference sequence). This CDR3 is 14 amino acids long. The CDR3 loop reads CASSQPWEGETQYF. As DNA, the CDR3 is TGTGCCAGCAGTCAACCCTGGGAGGGGGAGACCCAGTACTTC.

This clone was seen a few times. This chain links TRBV27 with TRBJ1-4, with TRBD1 matching over 12 bases. V was pared by 1 base and J by 7 bases, with 7 bases of the junction left unmatched. Germline assignment: CDR1 MNHEY and CDR2 SMNVEV (reference sequence). The CDR3 has 17 residues. CDR3 protein: CASSLLGQGASIEKLFF. The CDR3 DNA sequence: TGTGCCAGCAGTTTATTGGGACAGGGGGCGTCGATTGAAAAACTGTTTTTT.

This clone is deemed large. J is TRBJ2-3 and V is TRBV5-1; D is unclear. In germline, CDR1 is SGHRS, CDR2 YFSETQ. This CDR3 has 14 residues. V dropped 0 bases and J dropped 2 bases, with 7 bases sitting between them. CDR3 nucleotides: TGCGCCAGCAGCTTGGTCCTCTCCACAGATACGCAGTATTTT. Amino acid sequence: CASSLVLSTDTQYF.

V gene TRBV6-1 combines with J gene TRBJ1-1; weak D call: TRBD1 (5 bases). The germline V gene encodes CDR1 MNHNS and CDR2 SASEGT. The CDR3 runs 14 residues. Trimming took 4 bases from V and 2 from J, leaving 11 bases between them. The CDR3, as DNA: TGTGCCAGCAGTGTCGTTGGACAAAACACTGAAGCTTTCTTT. This sequence encodes CASSVVGQNTEAFF.

This clone was counted a few times. V is TRBV10-3 and J is TRBJ2-2, with a possible D match to TRBD2 (7 bases). Per the germline V gene, CDR1 is ENHRY and CDR2 is SYGVKD. V lost 11 bases to trimming and J lost 2 bases, with 15 bases between them. The CDR3 contains 14 residues. CDR3 nucleotide sequence: TGTGCCGCGCAGTGGGGGGGCAACACCGGGGAGCTGTTTTTT. It translates to CAAQWGGNTGELFF.

This clone is categorized as large. The rearrangement uses TRBV2 and TRBJ1-2; 9 nucleotides align to TRBD1. This CDR3 has 15 amino acids. Trimming at V came to 6 bases and at J to 4 bases, leaving 9 bases not matched to a gene. Germline CDR1 reads SNHLY; CDR2 reads FYNNEI. CDR3 bases: TGTGCCAGCAGGGGGGACAGGGAGGGAAGCTATGGCTACACCTTC. Its protein product is CASRGDREGSYGYTF. The full variable domain, with the rest looked up from reference TRBV2 and TRBJ1-2, is EPEVTQTPSHQVTQMGQEVILRCVPISNHLYFYWYRQILGQKVEFLVSFYNNEISEKSEIFDDQFSVERPDGSNFTLKIRSTKLEDSAMYFCASRGDREGSYGYTFGSGTRLTVV.

The rearrangement joins TRBV6-1 to TRBJ2-7; D is possibly TRBD2 (5 bases). Per the germline V gene, CDR1 is MNHNS and CDR2 is SASEGT. There are 15 residues in the CDR3. The V and J ends lost 0 bases and 3 bases respectively, with 12 bases between them. CDR3 in amino acids: CASSEAPVGIYEQYF. In nucleotides, the CDR3 is TGTGCCAGCAGTGAAGCGCCGGTCGGGATCTACGAGCAGTACTTC.

This clone was recorded only once. This chain uses TRBV5-1 with TRBJ1-2, with D tentatively TRBD1 (6 bases). V was pared by 0 bases and J by 0 bases, with 24 bases between. CDR3 length: 20 residues. Germline loops: CDR1 SGHRS, CDR2 YFSETQ. The CDR3 sequence: CASSLDPRGGNRAPNYGYTF. The CDR3 bases are TGCGCCAGCAGCTTGGATCCGCGGGGGGGGAACAGGGCGCCTAACTATGGCTACACCTTC.

CDR3 loop: CASRPSGSSGEQYF. CDR3 in DNA: TGTGCCAGCAGGCCCAGCGGGAGTTCTGGCGAGCAGTACTTC. The chain is built from TRBV14 and TRBJ2-5; 8 nucleotides agree with TRBD2. The assigned J gene may be wrong: the sequence end matches TRBJ2-7 better. Germline values: CDR1 SGHDN, CDR2 FVKESK. This CDR3 has 14 amino acids.

The rearrangement links TRBV18 to TRBJ2-1, with 10 bases lining up with TRBD2. The V gene's germline CDR1 is KGHSH and CDR2 LQKENI. The CDR3 runs to 18 residues. Trimming at V came to 0 bases and at J to 7 bases, leaving 12 bases not matched to a gene. In DNA form, the CDR3 reads TGTGCCAGCTCACCACCCAGCGGGGGGGCCCGTGGTGGTAATGAGCAGTTCTTC. Protein sequence: CASSPPSGGARGGNEQFF.

The chain employs TRBV7-3 and TRBJ2-6; 7 bases align to TRBD2. The V and J ends lost 2 bases and 2 bases, in that order; junction bases with no gene match: 3. Germline V gives CDR1 SGHTA, CDR2 FQGTGA. This CDR3 region has 16 residues. In nucleotides, the CDR3 is TGTGCCAGCAGCTTATCGGGGGGAACTGGGGCCAACGTCCTGACTTTC. Amino acids: CASSLSGGTGANVLTF. Based on the CDR3 plus reference TRBV7-3 and TRBJ2-6, the full variable domain is GAGVSQTPSNKVTEKGKYVELRCDPISGHTALYWYRQSLGQGPEFLIYFQGTGAADDSGLPNDRFFAVRPEGSVSTLKIQRTERGDSAVYLCASSLSGGTGANVLTFGAGSRLTVL.

The chain employs TRBV9 and TRBJ1-1, with D possibly TRBD1 on 6 matching bases. Germline values: CDR1 SGDLS, CDR2 YYNGEE. V lost 0 bases and J lost 3, with 15 bases in between. The CDR3 has 16 amino acids. This chain's CDR3 is CASSVGPGAGDTEAFF. In DNA form, the CDR3 reads TGTGCCAGCAGCGTAGGGCCAGGGGCTGGGGACACTGAAGCTTTCTTT.

The sample holds a few counts of this clone. The CDR3 nucleotides are TGTGCCAGCAGTCTCCGGGACAGGGGATTGGGGACTGAAGCTTTCTTT. It specifies CASSLRDRGLGTEAFF. The chain recombines TRBV2 with TRBJ1-1, with 10 nucleotides matching TRBD1. The CDR3 runs to 16 residues. CDR1 SNHLY and CDR2 FYNNEI come from the germline V gene. V lost 5 bases and J lost 5; bases outside the gene matches: 11.

The chain links TRBV19 to TRBJ1-1; D might be TRBD1 (5 bases). The CDR3 spans 14 residues. Deletions cut 5 bases from V and 0 bases from J, with 10 bases between. Per germline, CDR1 LNHDA and CDR2 SQIVND (reference sequence). CDR3 region: CASSSGPLNTEAFF. The DNA for the CDR3 is TGTGCCAGTAGTTCAGGGCCCTTGAACACTGAAGCTTTCTTT.

The CDR3 DNA sequence: TGTGCCAGCAGTGAATCAGCGAACACCTATGGCTACACCTTC. Its protein product is CASSESANTYGYTF. This chain uses TRBV2 with TRBJ1-2; D unclear. In germline, CDR1 is SNHLY, CDR2 FYNNEI. Deletions cut 2 bases from V and 4 bases from J, with 11 bases between. The CDR3 is 14 residues long.

V and J are TRBV7-2 and TRBJ2-1; 14 nucleotides align to TRBD2. The CDR3 is made up of 14 amino acids. The V gene end was trimmed by 5 bases and the J gene end by 9 bases; junction bases not matched to a gene: 3. Germline values: CDR1 SGHTA, CDR2 FQGNSA. The CDR3 DNA is TGTGCCAGCAGCACCGGGACTAGCGGGAGTGAGCAGTTCTTC. Its translation is CASSTGTSGSEQFF. The full variable domain, in which reference TRBV7-2 and TRBJ2-1 provide the parts outside the CDR3, is GAGVSQSPSNKVTEKGKDVELRCDPISGHTALYWYRQSLGQGLEFLIYFQGNSAPDKSGLPSDRFSAERTGGSVSTLTIQRTQQEDSAVYLCASSTGTSGSEQFFGPGTRLTVL.

The CDR3 coding sequence is TGTGCCAGCAGCTTAGGGTCCACGGGGACAGATACGCAGTATTTT. It encodes CASSLGSTGTDTQYF. V is TRBV11-3 and J is TRBJ2-3, with D possibly being TRBD2 (5 bases). Trimming cost V 1 base and J 3 bases, with 11 bases left between them. CDR3 length: 15 residues. Per the germline V gene, CDR1 is SGHNT and CDR2 is YENEEA.

The chain combines TRBV6-1 with TRBJ1-5, with TRBD1 matching 9 bases. CDR1 and CDR2 (germline): MNHNS, SASEGT. This CDR3 spans 14 amino acids. V lost 5 bases, J lost 6 bases, and 5 bases stayed unmatched. In nucleotides, the CDR3 is TGTGCCAGCAGTCCGGGACAGGGATTTCAGCCCCAGCATTTT. This codes for CASSPGQGFQPQHF.

The chain combines TRBV12-5 with TRBJ2-1, with D possibly matching TRBD1 (6 bases). Trimming left V 1 base short and J 7 bases short, with 11 bases between. The CDR3 is 14 amino acids. Germline CDR1 reads LGHNT; CDR2 reads FRNRAP. DNA of the CDR3: TGTGCTAGTGGTTTGGGGACAGCGTGGAATGAGCAGTTCTTC. Encoded protein: CASGLGTAWNEQFF.

The chain links TRBV5-1 to TRBJ2-1, with D tentatively TRBD2 (5 bases). This CDR3 comprises 14 residues. V shed 6 bases and J shed 6 bases, with 16 bases lying between them. Germline CDR1 SGHRS, CDR2 YFSETQ. CDR3 sequence reads: CASNRNSDLNEQFF. CDR3 DNA: TGCGCCAGCAATCGTAATAGCGATCTCAATGAGCAGTTCTTC.

The V and J genes are TRBV28 and TRBJ2-7; TRBD1 agrees at 9 bases. V lost 6 bases, J lost 6 bases, and 18 bases stayed unmatched. Germline V gene data show CDR1 as MDHEN and CDR2 as SYDVKM. The CDR3 runs 17 residues. This CDR3 reads CASSTTLDRGFRGEQYF. The CDR3 DNA reads TGTGCCAGCAGCACTACTCTCGACAGGGGGTTCCGAGGCGAGCAGTACTTC.

The gene calls are TRBV11-1 and TRBJ1-2; D gene ambiguous. V lost 5 bases and J 4 bases, leaving 23 bases between the germline ends. The germline gives CDR1 SGHAT, CDR2 FQDESV (reference sequence). This CDR3 comprises 17 residues. Written as DNA, the CDR3 is TGTGCCAGCAGCAGATCCGCTGAGGCTGGAAAGACCTATGGCTACACCTTC. Translated: CASSRSAEAGKTYGYTF.

About this clone itself: At one end the junction does not follow the germline gene, possibly because of a read error. J is TRBJ2-1 and V is TRBV7-7, with TRBD2 matching 9 bases. This CDR3 region has 16 residues. The germline V gene encodes CDR1 SSHAT and CDR2 FNYEAQ (reference sequence). CDR3 protein: CASSPDASGTYNEQFF. The CDR3, as DNA: TGTGCTAGCAGCCCGGACGCTAGCGGGACCTACAATGAGCAGTTCTTC.

V gene TRBV7-6 combines with J gene TRBJ1-3, with TRBD1 matching 7 bases. V was clipped by 5 bases and J by 4 bases; unmatched bases: 11. Germline V gene lookup returns CDR1 SGHVS and CDR2 FNYEAQ. The CDR3 is made up of 16 amino acids. This CDR3 reads CASSPLYRGAGNTIYF. In DNA form, the CDR3 reads TGTGCCAGCAGCCCCCTCTACAGGGGCGCCGGAAACACCATATATTTT.